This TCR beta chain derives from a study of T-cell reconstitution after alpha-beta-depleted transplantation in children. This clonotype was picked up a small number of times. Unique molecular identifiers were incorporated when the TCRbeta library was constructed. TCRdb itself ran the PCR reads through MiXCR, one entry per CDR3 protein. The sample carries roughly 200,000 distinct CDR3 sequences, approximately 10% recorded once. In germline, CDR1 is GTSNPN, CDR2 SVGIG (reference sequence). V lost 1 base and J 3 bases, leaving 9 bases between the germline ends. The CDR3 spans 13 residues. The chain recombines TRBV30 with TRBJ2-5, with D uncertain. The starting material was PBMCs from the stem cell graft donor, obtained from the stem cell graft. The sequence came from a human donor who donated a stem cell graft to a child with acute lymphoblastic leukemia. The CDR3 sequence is CAWSGHSKETQYF. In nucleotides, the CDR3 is TGTGCCTGGAGTGGGCACTCAAAAGAGACCCAGTACTTC.